This T cell receptor (beta chain) was found in a study of blood T cell repertoires in COVID-19. Clones were read by immunoSEQ multiplex PCR, and TCRdb kept only the in-frame ones, dropping some. The repertoire includes 320,000 or so clones, 89% of them detected once, and roughly 5.2% sits in the top ten. Trimming removed 0 bases from V and 6 bases from J, with 20 bases in between. The CDR3 length is 18 residues. Germline CDR1 and CDR2: MGHRA and YSYEKL. Recovered participants had two consecutive negative NP/OP PCR tests, healthcare professional clearance, or symptom resolution. The sequence derives from a man aged 55-75 years who had recovered from COVID-19. The chain couples TRBV4-1 to TRBJ2-2, with a possible D match to TRBD2 (6 bases). Sequences were obtained from PBMCs or T cells enriched from blood (not recorded which). DNA for the CDR3: TGCGCCAGCAGCCAAGATTCAATGCAGCGGGTAACCTCCGGGGAGCTGTTTTTT. Its translation is CASSQDSMQRVTSGELFF.